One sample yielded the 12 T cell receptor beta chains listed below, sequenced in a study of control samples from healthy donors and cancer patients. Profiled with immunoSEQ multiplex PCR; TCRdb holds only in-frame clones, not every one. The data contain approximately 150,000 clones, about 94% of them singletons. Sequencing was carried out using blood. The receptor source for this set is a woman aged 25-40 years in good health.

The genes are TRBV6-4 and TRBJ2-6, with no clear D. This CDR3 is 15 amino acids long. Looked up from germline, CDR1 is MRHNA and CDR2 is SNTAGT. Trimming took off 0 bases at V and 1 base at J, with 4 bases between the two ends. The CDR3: CASSDSGSGANVLTF. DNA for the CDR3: TGTGCCAGCAGTGACTCTGGGTCTGGGGCCAACGTCCTGACTTTC.

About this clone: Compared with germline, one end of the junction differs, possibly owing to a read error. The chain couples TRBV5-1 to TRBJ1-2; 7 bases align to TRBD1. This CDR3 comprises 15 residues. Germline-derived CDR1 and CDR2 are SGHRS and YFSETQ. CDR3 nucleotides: TGCGCCCGCAGCACGGCCAGGGGGGCTAACTATGGCTACACCTTC. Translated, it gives CARSTARGANYGYTF.

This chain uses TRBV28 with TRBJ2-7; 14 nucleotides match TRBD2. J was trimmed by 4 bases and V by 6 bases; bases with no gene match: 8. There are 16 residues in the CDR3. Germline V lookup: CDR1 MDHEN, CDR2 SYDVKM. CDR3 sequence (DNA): TGTGCCAGCAGCCGAACCGGGACTAGCGGGAGTTACGAGCAGTACTTC. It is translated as CASSRTGTSGSYEQYF.

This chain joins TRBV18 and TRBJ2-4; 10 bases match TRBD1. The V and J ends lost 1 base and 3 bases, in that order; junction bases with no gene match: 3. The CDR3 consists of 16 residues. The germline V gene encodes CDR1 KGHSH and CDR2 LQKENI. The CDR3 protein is CASSPLGQGSKNIQYF. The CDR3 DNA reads TGTGCCAGCTCACCACTGGGACAGGGGAGCAAAAACATTCAGTACTTC. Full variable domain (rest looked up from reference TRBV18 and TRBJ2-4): NAGVMQNPRHLVRRRGQEARLRCSPMKGHSHVYWYRQLPEEGLKFMVYLQKENIIDESGMPKERFSAEFPKEGPSILRIQQVVRGDSAAYFCASSPLGQGSKNIQYFGAGTRLSVL.

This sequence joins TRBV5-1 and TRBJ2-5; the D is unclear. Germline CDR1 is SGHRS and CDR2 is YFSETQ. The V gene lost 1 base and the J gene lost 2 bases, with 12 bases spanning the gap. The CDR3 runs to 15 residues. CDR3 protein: CASSLTRWKQETQYF. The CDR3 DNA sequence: TGCGCCAGCAGCTTGACCAGATGGAAGCAAGAGACCCAGTACTTC.

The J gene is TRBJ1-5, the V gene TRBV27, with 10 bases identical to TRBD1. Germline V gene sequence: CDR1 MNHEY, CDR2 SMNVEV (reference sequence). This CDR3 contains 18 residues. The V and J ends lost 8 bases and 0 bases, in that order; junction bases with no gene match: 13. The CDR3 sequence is CASGLPGQGEYSNQPQHF. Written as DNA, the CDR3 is TGTGCCAGCGGACTCCCTGGACAGGGGGAATATAGCAATCAGCCCCAGCATTTT.

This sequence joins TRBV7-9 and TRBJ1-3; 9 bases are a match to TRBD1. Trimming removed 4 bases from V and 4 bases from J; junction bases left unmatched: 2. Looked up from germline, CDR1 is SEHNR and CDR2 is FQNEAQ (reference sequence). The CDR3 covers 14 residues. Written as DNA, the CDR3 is TGTGCCAGCAGCTCCACAGGGGGCGGAAACACCATATATTTT. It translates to CASSSTGGGNTIYF.

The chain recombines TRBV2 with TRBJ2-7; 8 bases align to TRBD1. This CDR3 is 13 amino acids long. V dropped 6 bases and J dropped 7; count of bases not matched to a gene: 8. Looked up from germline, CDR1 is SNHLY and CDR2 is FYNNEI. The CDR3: CASRDWTGREQYF. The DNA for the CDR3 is TGTGCCAGCAGGGACTGGACAGGGAGGGAGCAGTACTTC.

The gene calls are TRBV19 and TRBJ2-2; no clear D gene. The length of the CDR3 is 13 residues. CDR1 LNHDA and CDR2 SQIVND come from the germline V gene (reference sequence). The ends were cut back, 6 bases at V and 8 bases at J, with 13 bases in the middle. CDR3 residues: CASRQTRAGELFF. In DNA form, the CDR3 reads TGTGCCAGTAGACAAACACGGGCTGGGGAGCTGTTTTTT.

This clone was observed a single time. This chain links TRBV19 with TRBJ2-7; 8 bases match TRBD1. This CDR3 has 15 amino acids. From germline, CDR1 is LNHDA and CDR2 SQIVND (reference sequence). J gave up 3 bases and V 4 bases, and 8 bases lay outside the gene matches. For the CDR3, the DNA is TGTGCCAGTAGTACTGGGACAGGCCCGAACTACGAGCAGTACTTC. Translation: CASSTGTGPNYEQYF.

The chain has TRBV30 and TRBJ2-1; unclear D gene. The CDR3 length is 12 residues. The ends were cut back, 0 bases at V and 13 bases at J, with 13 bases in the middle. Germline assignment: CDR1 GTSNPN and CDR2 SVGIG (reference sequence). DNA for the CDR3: TGTGCCTGGAGTGTACGAAGGTTGGATCAGTTCTTC. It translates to CAWSVRRLDQFF.

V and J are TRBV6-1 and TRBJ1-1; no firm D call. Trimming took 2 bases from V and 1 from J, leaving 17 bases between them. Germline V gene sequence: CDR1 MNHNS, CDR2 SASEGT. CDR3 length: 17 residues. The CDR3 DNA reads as TGTGCCAGCAGTGAATGGGAAAGAACCCTGGGGAACACTGAAGCTTTCTTT. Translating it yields CASSEWERTLGNTEAFF.